The 18 T cell receptor beta chains listed next were all sequenced from one sample in a study of T cell repertoires in ileal Crohn's disease. Clones were sequenced by immunoSEQ multiplex PCR, and TCRdb holds only the in-frame ones, with some missing. Among several thousand clones listed, roughly 76% were seen once. The specimen was ileal tissue. These receptors originate from an adult with Crohn's disease.

This chain joins TRBV5-4 and TRBJ2-5; 7 bases are shared with TRBD1. The length of the CDR3 is 14 residues. Looked up from germline, CDR1 is SGHNT and CDR2 is YYREEE (reference sequence). Losses at the gene ends were 2 bases for V and 6 bases for J; bases not matched to a gene: 7. Here the CDR3 DNA reads TGTGCCAGCAGCTTCCCGGGACAGAGGAAGACCCAGTACTTC. Translation gives CASSFPGQRKTQYF.

This chain uses TRBV6-1 with TRBJ1-4, with 7 bases aligning to TRBD1. This CDR3 has 14 amino acids. Germline values: CDR1 MNHNS, CDR2 SASEGT. V trimming: 4 bases; J trimming: 8 bases; junction bases outside the gene matches: 7. In DNA form, the CDR3 reads TGTGCCAGCAGTGTACAGGGGTTAGGCGAAAAACTGTTTTTT. Amino acids: CASSVQGLGEKLFF.

The chain employs TRBV5-5 and TRBJ2-1, with 8 positions matching TRBD1. V lost 5 bases and J lost 5; bases outside the gene matches: 12. In germline, CDR1 is SGHKS, CDR2 YYEKEE (reference sequence). The CDR3 is 16 residues long. The CDR3 DNA reads as TGTGCCAGCAGTCCTACTCAGGGGGCGTTGGACAATGAGCAGTTCTTC. Its protein is CASSPTQGALDNEQFF.

In the case of this clone: The junction departs from germline at one end; a sequencing error may be responsible. The chain employs TRBV6-5 and TRBJ2-7; the D gene is possibly TRBD1 (5 bases). The germline gives CDR1 MNHEY, CDR2 SVGAGI. The CDR3 contains 14 residues. This chain's CDR3 is CASSSPGQSYEQHF. For the CDR3, the DNA is TGTGCCAGCAGTTCCCCAGGGCAATCCTACGAGCAGCACTTC.

The CDR3 nucleotides are TGTGCCAGCAGCGGGTGGACAGGGGGCTACGAGCAGTACTTC. Amino acids: CASSGWTGGYEQYF. The chain joins TRBV5-4 to TRBJ2-7; 10 nucleotides line up with TRBD1. Trimming removed 4 bases from V and 3 bases from J; junction bases left unmatched: 4. From germline, CDR1 is SGHNT and CDR2 YYREEE (reference sequence). CDR3 size: 14 residues.

The gene calls are TRBV29-1 and TRBJ1-2, with TRBD1 matching over 7 bases. The CDR3 sequence is 15 residues long. The junction had 15 bases not matched to a gene; V was cut back by 7 bases and J by 4 bases. Germline V gene sequence: CDR1 SQVTM, CDR2 ANQGSEA. CDR3 amino acids: CSADRLTGLTYGYTF. The CDR3 coding sequence is TGCAGCGCCGATAGATTGACAGGGCTCACCTATGGCTACACCTTC. The full variable domain, with the rest looked up from reference TRBV29-1 and TRBJ1-2, is SAVISQKPSRDICQRGTSLTIQCQVDSQVTMMFWYRQQPGQSLTLIATANQGSEATYESGFVIDKFPISRPNLTFSTLTVSNMSPEDSSIYLCSADRLTGLTYGYTFGSGTRLTVV.

This clone has a handful of counts. The V and J genes are TRBV6-1 and TRBJ1-1; D is undetermined. CDR3 length: 14 amino acids. Trimming took 9 bases from V and 0 from J, leaving 14 bases between them. The germline gives CDR1 MNHNS, CDR2 SASEGT. CDR3 in DNA: TGTGCCAGTCAATACAGATCAATGAACACTGAAGCTTTCTTT. It is translated as CASQYRSMNTEAFF.

This clone was picked up one time. This chain links TRBV9 with TRBJ1-2; D perhaps matches TRBD1 (5 bases). V dropped 3 bases and J dropped 8 bases, with 17 bases sitting between them. This CDR3 comprises 14 residues. CDR1 SGDLS and CDR2 YYNGEE come from the germline V gene. The CDR3: CASSEGGAMGGYTF. The CDR3 DNA sequence: TGTGCCAGCAGCGAAGGCGGGGCGATGGGGGGCTACACCTTC.

This clone has just a few counts. This chain links TRBV15 with TRBJ2-7, with D perhaps TRBD2 (5 bases). The CDR3 loop spans 13 amino acids. V lost 4 bases, J lost 3 bases, and 10 bases lay in between. Germline V gene sequence: CDR1 LNHNV, CDR2 YYDKDF (reference sequence). CDR3 nucleotides: TGTGCCACCAGCATCTCCCGGGACTACGAGCAGTACTTC. This sequence encodes CATSISRDYEQYF.

The rearrangement joins TRBV2 to TRBJ2-4; D is unclear. Germline values: CDR1 SNHLY, CDR2 FYNNEI. Trimming pared 0 bases from V and 1 base from J, leaving 10 bases between. The CDR3 is 16 residues long. CDR3 region: CASSEAVAGAKNIQYF. CDR3 in DNA: TGTGCCAGCAGTGAAGCGGTAGCTGGGGCCAAAAACATTCAGTACTTC.

The chain is built from TRBV7-2 and TRBJ2-1; 11 bases align to TRBD2. The CDR3 has 17 residues. Losses at the gene ends were 5 bases for V and 9 bases for J; bases not matched to a gene: 15. Germline loops: CDR1 SGHTA, CDR2 FQGNSA. The CDR3 DNA reads as TGTGCCAGCAGCCAAACCTATAGCGGGGGGGCTAGGGGTGAGCAGTTCTTC. This sequence encodes CASSQTYSGGARGEQFF.

V gene TRBV6-5 combines with J gene TRBJ1-1, with D possibly TRBD1 on 6 matching bases. V gave up 7 bases and J gave up 3 bases, with 15 bases separating them. CDR1 and CDR2 from the germline V gene are MNHEY and SVGAGI. The CDR3 length is 14 residues. CDR3 loop: CASTQTGHYTEAFF. The CDR3 DNA is TGTGCCAGCACACAAACAGGGCACTACACTGAAGCTTTCTTT.

As regards this clone: An end of the junction does not agree with germline; a read error may underlie this. The chain has TRBV28 and TRBJ1-5; 7 bases line up with TRBD1. Germline V gene sequence: CDR1 MDHEN, CDR2 SYDVKM. The CDR3 loop spans 15 amino acids. CDR3 region: CVSSLKGAFNQPQHF. The CDR3 nucleotides are TGTGTCAGCAGTTTAAAGGGGGCGTTCAATCAGCCCCAGCATTTT. Based on the CDR3 plus reference TRBV28 and TRBJ1-5, the full variable domain is DVKVTQSSRYLVKRTGEKVFLECVQDMDHENMFWYRQDPGLGLRLIYFSYDVKMKEKGDIPEGYSVSREKKERFSLILESASTNQTSMYLCVSSLKGAFNQPQHFGDGTRLSIL.

The V and J genes are TRBV30 and TRBJ2-3; D might be TRBD2 (5 bases). The CDR3 covers 13 residues. Germline V gene lookup returns CDR1 GTSNPN and CDR2 SVGIG (reference sequence). V gave up 3 bases and J gave up 6 bases, with 13 bases separating them. CDR3 DNA: TGTGCCTGGAGGCCTAGAGGAGGCGATACGCAGTATTTT. This translates into CAWRPRGGDTQYF.

The J gene is TRBJ1-1, the V gene TRBV28; D call uncertain. Germline lookup yields CDR1 MDHEN and CDR2 SYDVKM. Trimming removed 1 base at V and 10 bases at J, with 10 bases between. This CDR3 contains 12 residues. The CDR3 region has the DNA TGTGCCAGCAGTTTATACGGGGAGAGAGCTTTCTTT. Amino acid sequence: CASSLYGERAFF. The full variable domain, with the rest looked up from reference TRBV28 and TRBJ1-1, is DVKVTQSSRYLVKRTGEKVFLECVQDMDHENMFWYRQDPGLGLRLIYFSYDVKMKEKGDIPEGYSVSREKKERFSLILESASTNQTSMYLCASSLYGERAFFGQGTRLTVV.

The J gene is TRBJ1-3, the V gene TRBV6-1, with no clear D. From germline, CDR1 is MNHNS and CDR2 SASEGT. Trimming stripped 4 bases from V and 0 bases from J, with 13 bases between. The CDR3 is 16 amino acids. This CDR3 is CASSASRHLSGNTIYF. DNA of the CDR3: TGTGCCAGCAGTGCCTCGCGGCATCTCTCTGGAAACACCATATATTTT.

This clone appeared a few times. This chain uses TRBV2 with TRBJ2-2; 11 nucleotides agree with TRBD1. CDR1 SNHLY and CDR2 FYNNEI come from the germline V gene. CDR3 length equals 15 residues. V was clipped by 7 bases and J by 6 bases; unmatched bases: 7. In DNA, the CDR3 is TGTGCCAGCAAAGGACAGGGGGCTTATTCCGGGGAGCTGTTTTTT. Its protein product is CASKGQGAYSGELFF.

In the case of this clone: Other DNA sequences within the sample encode an identical CDR3. The chain combines TRBV4-2 with TRBJ2-2, with D perhaps TRBD2 (6 bases). This CDR3 comprises 17 residues. Trimming took 2 bases from V and 8 from J, leaving 21 bases between them. Per the germline V gene, CDR1 is LGHNA and CDR2 is YNFKEQ. Here the CDR3 DNA reads TGTGCCAGCAGCCAACGGACGGGGACTGTCGTGACTGGGGAGCTGTTTTTT. Its protein is CASSQRTGTVVTGELFF.